One and the same sample provided the 5 T cell receptor beta chains below, sequenced in a study of patients and donors after allogeneic stem cell transplantation. From the RT-PCR reads, TCRdb called clonotypes with MiXCR, one entry per CDR3 protein. The data hold about 160,000 distinct CDR3 sequences, with roughly 22% observed a single time. The sample comprised blood, either unsorted or a sorted T cell fraction (not recorded which). These receptors all come from a human donor who was either an allogeneic HSCT recipient or a stem cell or donor lymphocyte infusion donor (not recorded which). It is not recorded whose cells these are; they may come from a transplant donor.

Many counts were recorded for this clonotype. V usage is TRBV6-6 and J usage is TRBJ1-1; D might be TRBD1 (5 bases). From germline, CDR1 is MNHNY and CDR2 SVGAGI (reference sequence). V was trimmed by 7 bases and J by 0 bases, leaving 18 bases between them. The CDR3 has 16 amino acids. CDR3 nucleotide sequence: TGTGCCAGCACCCACCCGGGACGGGGCATGAACACTGAAGCTTTCTTT. Amino acids: CASTHPGRGMNTEAFF.

The chain links TRBV5-6 to TRBJ2-5; 8 bases line up with TRBD1. After removal of 4 bases from V and 2 bases from J, the junction contained 4 bases not matched to a gene. CDR1 is SGHDT and CDR2 is YYEEEE in the germline V gene. This CDR3 has 14 residues. CDR3 in DNA: TGTGCCAGCAGCAGGGGGACAGGACAAGAGACCCAGTACTTC. This sequence encodes CASSRGTGQETQYF.

This clonotype was found once. The rearrangement joins TRBV5-1 to TRBJ2-6; 9 bases map to TRBD2. Germline loops: CDR1 SGHRS, CDR2 YFSETQ. V shed 3 bases, J shed 0 bases, and the junction held 4 bases outside the gene matches. The CDR3 has 17 residues. CDR3 bases: TGCGCCAGCAGCTCGACTAGCGGAAGCTCTGGGGCCAACGTCCTGACTTTC. Protein sequence: CASSSTSGSSGANVLTF. Full variable domain (outside the CDR3, taken from reference TRBV5-1 and TRBJ2-6): KAGVTQTPRYLIKTRGQQVTLSCSPISGHRSVSWYQQTPGQGLQFLFEYFSETQRNKGNFPGRFSGRQFSNSRSEMNVSTLELGDSALYLCASSSTSGSSGANVLTFGAGSRLTVL.

This clonotype has a count of ten or more. The gene calls are TRBV12-3 or TRBV12-4 and TRBJ1-2, with 7 bases aligning to TRBD1. The CDR3 is 17 amino acids. J gave up 1 base and V 7 bases, and 15 bases lay outside the gene matches. CDR3 bases: TGTGCCAGCAATCACTTGACAGGGAGGATATTTAACTATGGCTACACCTTC. Translating gives CASNHLTGRIFNYGYTF.

This clonotype was picked up a small number of times. DNA of the CDR3: TGTGCCAGCAGTTACGACAAGCTCCAGGTGTTAAACACTGAAGCTTTCTTT. Protein: CASSYDKLQVLNTEAFF. V is TRBV6-5 and J is TRBJ1-1; no definite D call. Looked up from germline, CDR1 is MNHEY and CDR2 is SVGAGI. V was trimmed by 2 bases and J by 2 bases, leaving 18 bases between them. There are 17 residues in the CDR3.